The 24 T cell receptor beta chains listed next were all sequenced from one sample in a study of blood T cells in healthy people across ages. Through a sample-barcoded 5' primer and a J-beta primer mix, a second PCR was run for about 6 to 11 cycles. TCRdb reprocessed the 5' RACE reads via MiXCR and lists one record per CDR3 protein. The sample has about 720,000 distinct CDR3 sequences; approximately 21% are singletons. Sequencing was performed on blood. The receptors were gathered from a man in his 70s in good health.

This clonotype was seen only a few times. The genes are TRBV5-5 and TRBJ1-5; the D gene is possibly TRBD1 (5 bases). The CDR3 runs to 15 residues. Per the germline V gene, CDR1 is SGHKS and CDR2 is YYEKEE (reference sequence). Trimming removed 1 base from V and 0 bases from J, with 8 bases in between. DNA for the CDR3: TGTGCCAGCAGCTTGAGCGGGACTAGCAATCAGCCCCAGCATTTT. This sequence encodes CASSLSGTSNQPQHF.

This clonotype has ten or more counts. The chain combines TRBV20-1 with TRBJ2-7; D gene ambiguous. In germline, CDR1 is DFQATT, CDR2 SNEGSKA (reference sequence). The CDR3 is 14 amino acids. The V and J ends lost 6 bases and 2 bases respectively, with 17 bases between them. CDR3 sequence reads: CSAPGVGNPYEQYF. As DNA, the CDR3 is TGCAGTGCCCCCGGAGTAGGGAACCCCTACGAGCAGTACTTC.

This clonotype appeared many times. The rearrangement uses TRBV6-5 and TRBJ2-5; 8 bases fit TRBD2. V was clipped by 5 bases and J by 1 base; unmatched bases: 9. The CDR3 loop spans 16 amino acids. Germline CDR1 MNHEY, CDR2 SVGAGI. CDR3 nucleotides: TGTGCCAGCAGTCCGCCGGGAGGGACTATCCAAGAGACCCAGTACTTC. This encodes CASSPPGGTIQETQYF.

This clonotype was observed a few times. V gene TRBV7-9 combines with J gene TRBJ1-2, with D maybe TRBD1 (5 bases). This CDR3 is built from 15 residues. V lost 3 bases to trimming and J lost 4 bases, with 15 bases between them. Germline CDR1 and CDR2: SEHNR and FQNEAQ (reference sequence). For the CDR3, the DNA is TGTGCCAGCAGCTTCAGGACAATCCCTCTCTATGGCTACACCTTC. The encoded protein is CASSFRTIPLYGYTF.

With regard to this clonotype: The junction departs from germline at one end; a sequencing error may be responsible. This chain links TRBV3-1 with TRBJ2-7; no definite D call. The germline CDR1 and CDR2 sequences are LGHDT and YNNKEL (reference sequence). The CDR3 sequence is 12 residues long. The CDR3 DNA follows: TGTGCCAGCAGCCAAGTTGGGTACGAGCAGTGCTTC. Translated: CASSQVGYEQCF.

In its sample, this clonotype was seen a few times. This chain uses TRBV6-5 with TRBJ1-6; D call uncertain. The V end lost 6 bases, the J end lost 0 bases, and 6 bases lay between the germline ends. CDR1 is MNHEY, CDR2 SVGAGI, per germline. The CDR3 has 14 residues. The CDR3 DNA sequence: TGTGCCAGCAGGGAAGGCTCCTATAATTCACCCCTCCACTTT. Translated: CASREGSYNSPLHF.

This chain joins TRBV28 and TRBJ2-3; TRBD2 might be the D (5 bases). Germline CDR1 is MDHEN and CDR2 is SYDVKM. CDR3 length: 14 residues. V was shortened by 8 bases and J by 4 bases, with 16 bases between the two germline ends. The CDR3 is CASSRSGIADTQYF. CDR3 in DNA: TGTGCCAGCTCTCGTTCCGGGATTGCAGATACGCAGTATTTT.

The chain is built from TRBV5-1 and TRBJ2-7; maybe TRBD1 (6 bases). V gave up 10 bases and J gave up 5 bases, with 10 bases separating them. The length of the CDR3 is 10 residues. Looked up from germline, CDR1 is SGHRS and CDR2 is YFSETQ. The CDR3 DNA follows: TGCGCCTGTAAGGGGGACGAGCAGTACTTC. It specifies CACKGDEQYF.

This clonotype was detected a few times. This sequence joins TRBV9 and TRBJ2-1; TRBD2 matches at 9 bases. V shed 1 base, J shed 1 base, and the junction held 3 bases outside the gene matches. The CDR3 has 16 residues. Germline loops: CDR1 SGDLS, CDR2 YYNGEE. The CDR3 here is CASSVTLAGSYNEQFF. For the CDR3, the DNA is TGTGCCAGCAGCGTAACGCTAGCGGGATCCTACAATGAGCAGTTCTTC. Looking up the rest from reference TRBV9 and TRBJ2-1 gives the full variable domain: DSGVTQTPKHLITATGQRVTLRCSPRSGDLSVYWYQQSLDQGLQFLIQYYNGEERAKGNILERFSAQQFPDLHSELNLSSLELGDSALYFCASSVTLAGSYNEQFFGPGTRLTVL.

This clonotype was detected a few times. This chain uses TRBV27 with TRBJ1-5, with TRBD1 as a possible D gene (5 bases). The germline V gene has CDR1 MNHEY and CDR2 SMNVEV (reference sequence). The CDR3 has 16 residues. Trimming shortened V by 5 bases and J by 1 base, and 15 bases separated the two germline ends. CDR3 in amino acids: CASSTSWGKSNQPQHF. The CDR3, as DNA: TGTGCCAGCAGTACCTCCTGGGGGAAGAGCAATCAGCCCCAGCATTTT.

This clonotype has a handful of counts. The chain combines TRBV27 with TRBJ2-5; D remains unclear. The DNA matches TRBJ2-7 better at its end, which makes the J call doubtful. The CDR3 runs 13 residues. Looked up from germline, CDR1 is MNHEY and CDR2 is SMNVEV (reference sequence). Here the CDR3 reads CASRLDRRYEQYF. The CDR3 DNA follows: TGTGCCAGCAGACTCGATCGGCGCTACGAGCAGTACTTC.

This clonotype was picked up a small number of times. V gene TRBV10-3 combines with J gene TRBJ1-4; tentative D call: TRBD1 (5 bases). Germline V gene data show CDR1 as ENHRY and CDR2 as SYGVKD. Trimming pared 3 bases from V and 4 bases from J, leaving 9 bases between. The CDR3 length is 14 residues. The CDR3 coding sequence is TGTGCCATCAGTGATGCGGGACTTAATGAAAAACTGTTTTTT. It specifies CAISDAGLNEKLFF.

The V and J genes are TRBV20-1 and TRBJ2-7; 7 bases agree with TRBD2. Germline assignment: CDR1 DFQATT and CDR2 SNEGSKA (reference sequence). The J segment lost 5 bases and the V segment lost 6 bases, leaving 13 bases of the junction unmatched. CDR3 length: 14 amino acids. Here the CDR3 reads CSAPRGGVENEQYF. Written as DNA, the CDR3 is TGCAGTGCCCCGCGGGGAGGGGTTGAGAACGAGCAGTACTTC.

The rearrangement uses TRBV5-1 and TRBJ2-5, with 10 bases identical to TRBD2. The last part of the DNA fits TRBJ2-7 better; the J call may be wrong. The germline V gene encodes CDR1 SGHRS and CDR2 YFSETQ. The length of the CDR3 is 14 residues. The CDR3 DNA is TGCGCCAGCAACTTACTAGCGGGGATCGACGAGCAGTACTTC. This codes for CASNLLAGIDEQYF.

The chain links TRBV6-1 to TRBJ2-3; 10 bases fit TRBD1. The length of the CDR3 is 15 residues. Germline V gene data show CDR1 as MNHNS and CDR2 as SASEGT. The trim removed 6 bases at V and 5 bases at J, leaving 8 bases unmatched. The CDR3 DNA reads TGTGCCAGCAGAAGTGGGACAGGGGCCCTAGATACGCAGTATTTT. Translating gives CASRSGTGALDTQYF.

The V call is TRBV6-6, the J call TRBJ1-2; D gene uncertain. V was shortened by 2 bases and J by 6 bases, with 13 bases between the two germline ends. This CDR3 has 14 amino acids. Germline loops: CDR1 MNHNY, CDR2 SVGAGI (reference sequence). As DNA, the CDR3 is TGTGCCAGCAGTTACCCGGACGTCGTGGATGGCTACACCTTC. Amino acids: CASSYPDVVDGYTF.

This clonotype was seen only a few times. This chain links TRBV6-2 or TRBV6-3 with TRBJ2-7, with TRBD2 matching 9 bases. The trim removed 6 bases at V and 2 bases at J, leaving 11 bases unmatched. This CDR3 has 16 residues. CDR1 is MNHEY, CDR2 SVGEGT, per germline. The CDR3 loop reads CASSRIASGIAYEQYF. CDR3 sequence (DNA): TGTGCCAGCAGCAGAATCGCTAGCGGGATAGCCTACGAGCAGTACTTC.

This clonotype was detected many times. This chain uses TRBV2 with TRBJ2-1; D remains ambiguous. The CDR3 contains 15 residues. Germline loops: CDR1 SNHLY, CDR2 FYNNEI. V was pared by 9 bases and J by 4 bases, with 19 bases between. Written as DNA, the CDR3 is TGTGCCAGTAAACTCCTTTCGACGAATTACAATGAGCAGTTCTTC. Protein: CASKLLSTNYNEQFF.

Turning to this clonotype: Germline is not matched at one junction end, which may reflect a read error. The CDR3 sequence is CAGSPSSSTQYF. CDR3 nucleotide sequence: TGTGCCGGCAGCCCCTCGTCTTCTACGCAGTATTTT. The chain carries TRBV3-1 and TRBJ2-3; D not resolved. The CDR3 has 12 amino acids. The germline gives CDR1 LGHDT, CDR2 YNNKEL (reference sequence).

This clonotype has only a few counts. The chain employs TRBV18 and TRBJ2-3; TRBD2 agrees at 8 bases. The ends lost 3 bases at V and 9 bases at J; junction bases unmatched: 11. The germline V gene has CDR1 KGHSH and CDR2 LQKENI. This CDR3 region has 15 residues. The CDR3 loop is CASSPISGERSTQYF. CDR3 in DNA: TGTGCCAGCTCACCTATTAGCGGGGAACGCAGCACGCAGTATTTT.

J is TRBJ2-4 and V is TRBV18, with 9 positions matching TRBD1. Germline V gene data show CDR1 as KGHSH and CDR2 as LQKENI. V trimming: 2 bases; J trimming: 5 bases; junction bases outside the gene matches: 4. The CDR3 consists of 15 residues. The CDR3, as DNA: TGTGCCAGCTCACCAGGGACAGGGTCCCAAAACATTCAGTACTTC. Its protein product is CASSPGTGSQNIQYF.

This clonotype appeared a few times. The chain is built from TRBV7-9 and TRBJ2-1; 10 positions match TRBD2. There are 15 residues in the CDR3. The V gene end was trimmed by 4 bases and the J gene end by 8 bases; junction bases not matched to a gene: 8. Germline values: CDR1 SEHNR, CDR2 FQNEAQ (reference sequence). The CDR3 bases are TGTGCCAGCAGCTCGATAGCGGGAGGTGAATATGAGCAGTTCTTC. Residues: CASSSIAGGEYEQFF. The full variable domain, completed using reference TRBV7-9 and TRBJ2-1, is DTGVSQNPRHKITKRGQNVTFRCDPISEHNRLYWYRQTLGQGPEFLTYFQNEAQLEKSRLLSDRFSAERPKGSFSTLEIQRTEQGDSAMYLCASSSIAGGEYEQFFGPGTRLTVL.

CDR3 residues: CASSETGDWGFDEQFF. In DNA, the CDR3 is TGTGCCAGCAGCGAGACAGGGGATTGGGGCTTCGATGAGCAGTTCTTC. The chain carries TRBV5-6 and TRBJ2-1, with 8 bases that match TRBD1. This CDR3 has 16 amino acids. Germline CDR1 SGHDT, CDR2 YYEEEE. Losses at the gene ends were 4 bases for V and 8 bases for J; bases not matched to a gene: 14.

This clonotype was counted only a few times. The chain couples TRBV12-5 to TRBJ1-6; D may be TRBD1 (6 bases). The CDR3 has 15 amino acids. Germline-derived CDR1 and CDR2 are LGHNT and FRNRAP. Between the trimmed V and J ends, which lost 3 bases and 9 bases, there was a span of 15 bases. CDR3 sequence reads: CASGFGGPGASPLHF. CDR3 bases: TGTGCTAGTGGTTTCGGGGGGCCCGGTGCTTCACCCCTCCACTTT.